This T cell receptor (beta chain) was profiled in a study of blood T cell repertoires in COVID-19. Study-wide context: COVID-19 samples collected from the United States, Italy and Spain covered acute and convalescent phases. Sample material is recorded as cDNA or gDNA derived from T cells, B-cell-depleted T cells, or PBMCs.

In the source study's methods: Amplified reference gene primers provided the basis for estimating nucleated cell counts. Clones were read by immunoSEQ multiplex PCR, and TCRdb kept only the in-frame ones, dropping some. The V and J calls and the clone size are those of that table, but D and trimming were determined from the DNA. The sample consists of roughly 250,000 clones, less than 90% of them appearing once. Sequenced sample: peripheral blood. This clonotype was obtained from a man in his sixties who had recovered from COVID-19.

CDR3: CASSEGADTQYF. CDR3 in DNA: TGTGCCAGCAGTGAGGGAGCCGATACGCAGTATTTT. This chain uses TRBV2 with TRBJ2-3; D is perhaps TRBD2 (5 bases). Germline-derived CDR1 and CDR2 are SNHLY and FYNNEI. The CDR3 has 12 residues. V was clipped by 3 bases and J by 6 bases, with 7 bases between them.